The clone carrying this T cell receptor beta chain was counted a few times. Its antigen is not known. From the multiplex PCR reads, TCRdb called clonotypes with MiXCR, one entry per CDR3 protein. This table has fewer than 200,000 distinct CDR3 sequences, approximately 30% appearing once. The sample comes from a study of breast tumors, draining lymph nodes, adjacent tissues. CDR1 and CDR2 (germline): LGHDT, YNNKEL (reference sequence). V was shortened by 1 base and J by 2 bases, with 12 bases between the two germline ends. The length of the CDR3 is 15 residues. Study-wide points: Tumor repertoires ranked between lymph nodes and nontumor tissue in diversity, with V and J gene preferences. That most tumor T cells come from lymph nodes remained unproven.

Samples came from axillary lymph nodes draining the breast cancer. The genes are TRBV3-1 and TRBJ2-7; maybe TRBD1 (5 bases). This TCR was sampled from a female donor with breast cancer. Some clones in this sample may be carry-over from other donors' samples. The specimen sequenced was axillary lymph node tissue. This CDR3 is CASSQARQLTYEQYF. In nucleotides, the CDR3 is TGTGCCAGCAGCCAAGCGAGACAGCTAACCTACGAGCAGTACTTC.